Listed here are 27 T cell receptor beta chains from one sample, sequenced in a study of shared clonotypes between healthy human individuals. Clones were read by immunoSEQ multiplex PCR, and TCRdb kept only the in-frame ones, dropping some. Of approximately 710,000 clones detected, roughly 87% appear once; the ten largest clones hold roughly 36%. Input material: memory CD8+ T cells from PBMCs. Subset noted: CD45RO+ cells pooled with CCR7-negative TemRA cells. Source of these receptors: a man between 18 and 35 years old in good health. Some clones in this sample may be carry-over from other donors' samples.

As for this clone: Other nucleotide sequences from this sample produce the same CDR3. V and J are TRBV9 and TRBJ1-5; D might be TRBD1 (5 bases). The CDR3 covers 13 residues. Deletions cut 0 bases from V and 7 bases from J, with 8 bases between. CDR1 is SGDLS and CDR2 is YYNGEE in the germline V gene. The CDR3 DNA reads TGTGCCAGCAGCGTAGGGGGGGGGCAGCCCCAGCATTTT. It is translated as CASSVGGGQPQHF.

The genes are TRBV2 and TRBJ1-5; D not certain. Germline CDR1 reads SNHLY; CDR2 reads FYNNEI. Trimming stripped 6 bases from V and 1 base from J, with 7 bases between. CDR3 length equals 13 residues. The CDR3 reads CASRLVSNQPQHF. The CDR3 bases are TGTGCCAGCAGATTAGTAAGCAATCAGCCCCAGCATTTT.

V is TRBV18 and J is TRBJ1-1; 10 bases are shared with TRBD1. The germline CDR1 and CDR2 sequences are KGHSH and LQKENI. The junction had 12 bases not matched to a gene; V was cut back by 3 bases and J by 2 bases. This CDR3 region has 18 residues. The CDR3 nucleotides read TGTGCCAGCTCACCGTACCGGGGACAGGGGCAGGGTAACACTGAAGCTTTCTTT. Its translation is CASSPYRGQGQGNTEAFF.

This rearrangement joins TRBV7-9 to TRBJ1-1; the D gene is possibly TRBD1 (5 bases). The V gene lost 8 bases and the J gene lost 4 bases, with 14 bases spanning the gap. The CDR3 extends over 13 amino acids. Per the germline V gene, CDR1 is SEHNR and CDR2 is FQNEAQ (reference sequence). Here the CDR3 DNA reads TGTGCCAGCTCGGTGGGGGAGACCACTGAAGCTTTCTTT. Its translation: CASSVGETTEAFF.

V gene TRBV27 combines with J gene TRBJ2-7, with D possibly TRBD1 on 5 matching bases. Looked up from germline, CDR1 is MNHEY and CDR2 is SMNVEV (reference sequence). V lost 8 bases, J lost 2 bases, and 19 bases lay in between. This CDR3 has 15 residues. The CDR3 coding sequence is TGTGCCAGCCGGACCCGAATGACAGCTACCTACGAGCAGTACTTC. Its translation: CASRTRMTATYEQYF.

On this clone: A read error may account for a junction end that differs from germline. The J gene is TRBJ2-2, the V gene TRBV29-1; a weak D match, TRBD1 (5 bases). CDR3 length: 11 residues. Germline CDR1 SQVTM, CDR2 ANQGSEA. The CDR3 spells CSVEDEGVLFF. For the CDR3, the DNA is TGCAGCGTTGAAGATGAAGGGGTGCTGTTTTTT.

This chain links TRBV6-1 with TRBJ2-6; 8 nucleotides align to TRBD1. Germline CDR1 reads MNHNS; CDR2 reads SASEGT. The CDR3 runs to 16 residues. Trimming cost V 4 bases and J 3 bases; bases outside gene matches: 5. In DNA form, the CDR3 reads TGTGCCAGCAGTGCGAACAGGGGGAGTGGGGCCAACGTCCTGACTTTC. This encodes CASSANRGSGANVLTF.

The chain couples TRBV9 to TRBJ2-3; 9 nucleotides match TRBD2. After removal of 10 bases from V and 0 bases from J, the junction contained 12 bases not matched to a gene. Per germline, CDR1 SGDLS and CDR2 YYNGEE. The CDR3 has 16 residues. This CDR3 reads CASLPGLAGSTDTQYF. The CDR3 region has the DNA TGTGCCTCTCTCCCGGGGCTAGCGGGGAGCACAGATACGCAGTATTTT. The whole variable domain, remainder taken from reference TRBV9 and TRBJ2-3, is DSGVTQTPKHLITATGQRVTLRCSPRSGDLSVYWYQQSLDQGLQFLIQYYNGEERAKGNILERFSAQQFPDLHSELNLSSLELGDSALYFCASLPGLAGSTDTQYFGPGTRLTVL.

The chain joins TRBV7-9 to TRBJ2-7, with D possibly matching TRBD1 (5 bases). Deletions cut 4 bases from V and 0 bases from J, with 10 bases between. This CDR3 spans 14 amino acids. Germline CDR1 and CDR2: SEHNR and FQNEAQ (reference sequence). CDR3: CASSSTQASYEQYF. CDR3 nucleotide sequence: TGTGCCAGCAGCTCAACACAGGCCTCCTACGAGCAGTACTTC.

The chain combines TRBV9 with TRBJ2-5; D gene uncertain. The last part of the DNA fits TRBJ2-7 better; the J call may be wrong. CDR1 and CDR2 (germline): SGDLS, YYNGEE. The CDR3 has 12 residues. In nucleotides, the CDR3 is TGTGCCAGCAGCGAACCAGGCTACGAGCAGTACTTC. Its protein is CASSEPGYEQYF.

The chain is built from TRBV18 and TRBJ2-3; perhaps TRBD2 as D (6 bases). The germline V and J ends were trimmed by 1 base and 1 base, with 27 bases remaining between them. CDR3 length: 21 residues. Germline CDR1 reads KGHSH; CDR2 reads LQKENI. The CDR3 is CASSPLVTLAQLSGGTDTQYF. The CDR3 region has the DNA TGTGCCAGCTCACCACTGGTGACACTAGCTCAACTCTCGGGGGGCACAGATACGCAGTATTTT.

The CDR3 DNA follows: TGTGCCAGCAGTGAAGGGGTCCTAGCTAACTATGGCTACACCTTC. The encoded protein is CASSEGVLANYGYTF. The gene calls are TRBV6-1 and TRBJ1-2; D gene ambiguous. Germline V gene sequence: CDR1 MNHNS, CDR2 SASEGT. Trimming removed 1 base at V and 0 bases at J, with 9 bases between. The CDR3 has 15 residues.

This chain uses TRBV7-9 with TRBJ2-5, with D maybe TRBD1 (5 bases). The V end was cut by 2 bases, the J end by 0 bases, with 10 bases between. Germline V gene lookup returns CDR1 SEHNR and CDR2 FQNEAQ (reference sequence). CDR3 length: 15 amino acids. For the CDR3, the DNA is TGTGCCAGCAGCTTAAAACCAGGGAACCAAGAGACCCAGTACTTC. Amino acid sequence: CASSLKPGNQETQYF.

The rearrangement joins TRBV27 to TRBJ2-7; no reliable D call. V was pared by 7 bases and J by 8 bases, with 12 bases between. Germline-derived CDR1 and CDR2 are MNHEY and SMNVEV (reference sequence). The CDR3 length is 11 residues. CDR3 bases: TGTGCCAGCACCCTGGACGGAAAGCAGTACTTC. Its translation: CASTLDGKQYF.

J is TRBJ2-3 and V is TRBV9, with a possible D match to TRBD2 (6 bases). The V end was cut by 0 bases, the J end by 8 bases, with 25 bases between. Germline-derived CDR1 and CDR2 are SGDLS and YYNGEE. The CDR3 has 18 amino acids. CDR3 region: CASSVVAGGAPLLGTQYF. For the CDR3, the DNA is TGTGCCAGCAGCGTAGTGGCCGGGGGAGCCCCCCTATTGGGTACGCAGTATTTT. The full variable domain, completed using reference TRBV9 and TRBJ2-3, is DSGVTQTPKHLITATGQRVTLRCSPRSGDLSVYWYQQSLDQGLQFLIQYYNGEERAKGNILERFSAQQFPDLHSELNLSSLELGDSALYFCASSVVAGGAPLLGTQYFGPGTRLTVL.

This clone has a count of ten or more. The V gene is TRBV6-1, the J gene TRBJ2-7; no clear D gene. Trimming removed 0 bases from V and 4 bases from J, with 10 bases in between. Germline loops: CDR1 MNHNS, CDR2 SASEGT. The CDR3 spans 14 residues. The CDR3 DNA reads as TGTGCCAGCAGTGAAGCAGCAGGACCTTACGAGCAGTACTTC. Residues: CASSEAAGPYEQYF.

The chain uses TRBV9 and TRBJ2-1; D is perhaps TRBD1 (6 bases). The CDR3 is 15 residues long. Germline CDR1 reads SGDLS; CDR2 reads YYNGEE. V lost 0 bases, J lost 8 bases, and 15 bases lay in between. The CDR3 nucleotides are TGTGCCAGCAGCGTAGGAGGTACAGGGTCCTATGAGCAGTTCTTC. Translated, it gives CASSVGGTGSYEQFF.

This chain joins TRBV6-1 and TRBJ2-1, with D possibly being TRBD1 (5 bases). The length of the CDR3 is 14 residues. The germline V and J ends were trimmed by 10 bases and 0 bases, with 13 bases remaining between them. Per the germline V gene, CDR1 is MNHNS and CDR2 is SASEGT. This CDR3 reads CATSRTISYNEQFF. CDR3 nucleotide sequence: TGTGCCACCTCGCGGACAATCTCCTACAATGAGCAGTTCTTC.

The chain recombines TRBV11-2 with TRBJ2-1, with 7 bases aligning to TRBD1. After removal of 3 bases from V and 4 bases from J, the junction contained 12 bases not matched to a gene. The CDR3 runs 17 residues. Looked up from germline, CDR1 is SGHAT and CDR2 is FQNNGV. The CDR3 nucleotides read TGTGCCAGCAGCTTGGGTCGGACAGGTCATACGTACAATGAGCAGTTCTTC. Translated: CASSLGRTGHTYNEQFF.

V gene TRBV5-4 combines with J gene TRBJ1-2; D is possibly TRBD1 (5 bases). Germline CDR1 SGHNT, CDR2 YYREEE (reference sequence). CDR3 length equals 12 residues. V was shortened by 3 bases and J by 6 bases, with 9 bases between the two germline ends. CDR3 nucleotides: TGTGCCAGCAGCTCCCAGGGCGATGGCTACACCTTC. As protein: CASSSQGDGYTF.

J is TRBJ1-5 and V is TRBV2, with 10 bases identical to TRBD1. The V gene's germline CDR1 is SNHLY and CDR2 FYNNEI. The CDR3 is 17 residues long. With V trimmed by 3 bases and J by 0 bases, 5 bases remained unmatched. The CDR3 region is CASSEGTGAYSNQPQHF. The CDR3 DNA reads TGTGCCAGCAGTGAGGGGACAGGGGCTTATAGCAATCAGCCCCAGCATTTT.

The genes are TRBV11-2 and TRBJ2-5; no definite D call. The germline gives CDR1 SGHAT, CDR2 FQNNGV. The CDR3 is made up of 15 amino acids. V was cut by 1 base and J by 4 bases, with 13 bases left in between. CDR3 bases: TGTGCCAGCAGCTTAGTTTGGCTATCGGGAGAGACCCAGTACTTC. Translated, it gives CASSLVWLSGETQYF.

The chain uses TRBV28 and TRBJ1-1; maybe TRBD1 (5 bases). The length of the CDR3 is 14 residues. V was cut by 6 bases and J by 0 bases, with 11 bases left in between. The germline gives CDR1 MDHEN, CDR2 SYDVKM. The CDR3 coding sequence is TGTGCCAGCAGCCCGGGGGGAGTGAACACTGAAGCTTTCTTT. Protein sequence: CASSPGGVNTEAFF. Full variable domain (rest looked up from reference TRBV28 and TRBJ1-1): DVKVTQSSRYLVKRTGEKVFLECVQDMDHENMFWYRQDPGLGLRLIYFSYDVKMKEKGDIPEGYSVSREKKERFSLILESASTNQTSMYLCASSPGGVNTEAFFGQGTRLTVV.

The rearrangement joins TRBV7-9 to TRBJ1-1; D perhaps matches TRBD1 (5 bases). Between the trimmed V and J ends, which lost 5 bases and 0 bases, there was a span of 16 bases. CDR1 is SEHNR and CDR2 is FQNEAQ in the germline V gene (reference sequence). This CDR3 spans 16 amino acids. The chain's CDR3 is CASSPRGGSMNTEAFF. In DNA form, the CDR3 reads TGTGCCAGCAGCCCTAGGGGAGGCAGTATGAACACTGAAGCTTTCTTT.

This clone has only one observation. This rearrangement joins TRBV29-1 to TRBJ2-1, with D possibly TRBD2 on 6 matching bases. CDR1 and CDR2 from the germline V gene are SQVTM and ANQGSEA. The V end was cut by 7 bases, the J end by 10 bases, with 11 bases between. The CDR3 is 10 amino acids. The CDR3 region has the DNA TGCAGCGCTCTAAGCGGGGAGCAGTTCTTC. It specifies CSALSGEQFF.

The rearrangement uses TRBV4-1 and TRBJ1-4; the match to TRBD1 covers 7 bases. V shed 4 bases, J shed 7 bases, and the junction held 12 bases outside the gene matches. This CDR3 is 16 amino acids long. CDR1 and CDR2 (germline): MGHRA, YSYEKL. CDR3 DNA sequence: TGCGCCAGCAGCCCAAGACAGGGCTATGTTATTGAAAAACTGTTTTTT. Translated, it gives CASSPRQGYVIEKLFF.

The CDR3 sequence is CSVSTLTRYEQYF. The CDR3 region has the DNA TGCAGCGTTTCAACCTTGACACGATACGAGCAGTACTTC. The V call is TRBV29-1, the J call TRBJ2-7; no definite D call. The V end lost 5 bases, the J end lost 4 bases, and 15 bases lay between the germline ends. Germline V gene data show CDR1 as SQVTM and CDR2 as ANQGSEA. The CDR3 is 13 residues long.